This TCR beta chain was captured in a study of T cell changes during pregnancy in multiple sclerosis (dated by TCRdb to about 2019). At the level of the whole study: Changes in the T cell repertoire over the course of pregnancy were examined in this study in women with multiple sclerosis.

The germline V end is reduced by 4 bases and the J end by 2 bases; junction bases left unmatched: 1. CDR1 and CDR2 (SGHTA, FQGNSA) derive from the germline V gene. The CDR3 runs 14 amino acids, cysteine and phenylalanine included. Only the CDR3 portion is preserved as DNA: 42 bases, with reading frame beginning at the first base. In the case of this clone: What this receptor recognizes is not known. The record has no base qualities; no much larger clone is one base away.

The method behind the library was the immunoSEQ multiplex PCR assay. In its TCRdb copy, this immuneACCESS table keeps in-frame sequences only and misses some clones. Where compared with another copy, unresolved V genes explain less than half of these, and the others have no known cause. This sample comprises about 46,000 clones, 80% to 95% of them detected only once. 2% to 2.5% of the sample rests with the top ten. Sequenced material: peripheral blood, taken in the third trimester of pregnancy. The receptor's source is a female donor with multiple sclerosis, enrolled in a pregnancy study. Recombination connected TRBV7-2 to TRBJ2-1, and 8 junctional nucleotides match TRBD1. The bases read TGTGCCAGCAGCTCGACAGGGGCCTACAATGAGCAGTTCTTC. This codes for CASSSTGAYNEQFF. The reference TRBV7-2 and TRBJ2-1 proteins fill in what lies around the CDR3, so the full variable domain reads GAGVSQSPSNKVTEKGKDVELRCDPISGHTALYWYRQSLGQGLEFLIYFQGNSAPDKSGLPSDRFSAERTGGSVSTLTIQRTQQEDSAVYLCASSSTGAYNEQFFGPGTRLTVL.